This paragraph covers one T cell receptor (beta chain) sequence. Healthy Russian Caucasian donors spanned ages about 6 to 100 years. The sample is drawn from a study of blood T cells in healthy people across ages. The V end was cut by 6 bases, the J end by 1 base, with 13 bases between. There are 14 residues in the CDR3. Germline loops: CDR1 SGHRS, CDR2 YFSETQ. Sample-barcoded 5' priming and a J-beta primer mix drove a second PCR of roughly 6 to 12 cycles. The study obtained at least 3 million CDR3-containing paired-end reads from every sample. TCRdb re-derived calls from the 5' RACE reads in MiXCR, one entry per CDR3 protein. This sample has hundreds of thousands of distinct CDR3 sequences, with less than 45% found just once.

Specimen: blood. The chain recombines TRBV5-1 with TRBJ1-1; weak D call: TRBD1 (6 bases). This receptor was taken from a man older than 75 in good health. The CDR3 reads CASKPTGQNTEAFF. DNA for the CDR3: TGCGCCAGCAAACCTACAGGGCAGAACACTGAAGCTTTCTTT.